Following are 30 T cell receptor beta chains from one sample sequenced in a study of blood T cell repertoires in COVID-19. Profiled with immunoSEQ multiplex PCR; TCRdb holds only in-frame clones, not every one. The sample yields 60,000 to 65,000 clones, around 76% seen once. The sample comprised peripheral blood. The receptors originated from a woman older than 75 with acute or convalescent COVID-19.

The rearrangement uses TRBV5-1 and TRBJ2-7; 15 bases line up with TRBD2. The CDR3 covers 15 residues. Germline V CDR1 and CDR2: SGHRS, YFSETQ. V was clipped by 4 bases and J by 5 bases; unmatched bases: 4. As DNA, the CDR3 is TGCGCCAGCAGCCCGGGACTAGCGGGAGGCGACGAGCAGTACTTC. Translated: CASSPGLAGGDEQYF.

The chain's CDR3 is CATSRDQGRGQPQHF. CDR3 nucleotides: TGTGCCACCAGCAGAGATCAAGGCAGGGGCCAGCCCCAGCATTTT. The chain combines TRBV15 with TRBJ1-5, with TRBD1 as a possible D gene (6 bases). CDR1 and CDR2 from the germline V gene are LNHNV and YYDKDF (reference sequence). Trimming removed 0 bases at V and 7 bases at J, with 13 bases between. The CDR3 runs 15 residues.

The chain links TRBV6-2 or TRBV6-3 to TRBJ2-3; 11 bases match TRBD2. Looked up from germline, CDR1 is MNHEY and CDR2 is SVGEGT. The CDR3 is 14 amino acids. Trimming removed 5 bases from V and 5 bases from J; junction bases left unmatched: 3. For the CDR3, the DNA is TGTGCCAGCAGTACCGGACTAGCGGGAGATACGCAGTATTTT. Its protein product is CASSTGLAGDTQYF.

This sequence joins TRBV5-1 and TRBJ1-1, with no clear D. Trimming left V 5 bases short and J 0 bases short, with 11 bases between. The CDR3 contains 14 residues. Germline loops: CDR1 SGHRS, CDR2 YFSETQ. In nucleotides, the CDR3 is TGCGCCAGCAGTCTTATCGTATTGAACACTGAAGCTTTCTTT. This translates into CASSLIVLNTEAFF.

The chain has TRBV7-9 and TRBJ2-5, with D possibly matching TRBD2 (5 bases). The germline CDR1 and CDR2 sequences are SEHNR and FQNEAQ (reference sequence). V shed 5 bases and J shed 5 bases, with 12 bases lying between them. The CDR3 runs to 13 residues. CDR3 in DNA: TGTGCCAGCAGCCTCGGTGGGGAGGAGACCCAGTACTTC. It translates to CASSLGGEETQYF. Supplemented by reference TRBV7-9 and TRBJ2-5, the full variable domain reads DTGVSQNPRHKITKRGQNVTFRCDPISEHNRLYWYRQTLGQGPEFLTYFQNEAQLEKSRLLSDRFSAERPKGSFSTLEIQRTEQGDSAMYLCASSLGGEETQYFGPGTRLLVL.

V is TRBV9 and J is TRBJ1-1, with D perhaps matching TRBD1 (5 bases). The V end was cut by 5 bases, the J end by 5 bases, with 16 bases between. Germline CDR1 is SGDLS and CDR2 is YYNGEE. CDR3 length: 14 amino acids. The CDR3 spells CASRPGLTSTEAFF. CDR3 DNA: TGTGCCAGCAGGCCGGGACTCACTTCAACTGAAGCTTTCTTT.

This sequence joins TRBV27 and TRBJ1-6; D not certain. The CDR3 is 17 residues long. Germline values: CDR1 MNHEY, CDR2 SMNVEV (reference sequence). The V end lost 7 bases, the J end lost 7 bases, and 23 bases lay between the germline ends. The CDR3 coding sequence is TGTGCCAGCACTTCAAATGGTCGGGGAGGCGGAAATTCACCCCTCCACTTT. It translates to CASTSNGRGGGNSPLHF.

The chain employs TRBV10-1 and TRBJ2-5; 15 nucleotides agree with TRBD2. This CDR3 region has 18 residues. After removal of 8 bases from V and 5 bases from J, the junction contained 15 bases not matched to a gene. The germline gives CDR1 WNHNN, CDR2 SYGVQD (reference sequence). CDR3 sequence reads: CASSAIRTSGRAPETQYF. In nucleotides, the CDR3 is TGCGCCAGCTCCGCCATACGGACTAGCGGGAGGGCTCCGGAGACCCAGTACTTC.

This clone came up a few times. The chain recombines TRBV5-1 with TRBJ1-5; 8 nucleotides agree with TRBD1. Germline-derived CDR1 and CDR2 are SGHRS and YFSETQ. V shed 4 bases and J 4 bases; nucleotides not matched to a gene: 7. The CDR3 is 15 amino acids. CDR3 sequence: CASSPGQGWNQPQHF. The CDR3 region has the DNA TGCGCCAGCAGCCCAGGACAGGGATGGAATCAGCCCCAGCATTTT.

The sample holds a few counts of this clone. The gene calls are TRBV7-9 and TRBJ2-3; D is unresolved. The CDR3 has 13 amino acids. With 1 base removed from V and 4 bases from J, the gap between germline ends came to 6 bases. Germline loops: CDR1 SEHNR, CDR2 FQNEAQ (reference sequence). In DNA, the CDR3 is TGTGCCAGCAGCTTAGGTTTAGCAGATACGCAGTATTTT. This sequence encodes CASSLGLADTQYF.

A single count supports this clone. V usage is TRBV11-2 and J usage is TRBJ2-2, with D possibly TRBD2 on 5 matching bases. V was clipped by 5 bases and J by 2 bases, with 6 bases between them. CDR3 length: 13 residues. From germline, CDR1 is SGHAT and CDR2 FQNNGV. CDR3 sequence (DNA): TGTGCCAGCAGCAGGACTAACACCGGGGAGCTGTTTTTT. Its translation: CASSRTNTGELFF.

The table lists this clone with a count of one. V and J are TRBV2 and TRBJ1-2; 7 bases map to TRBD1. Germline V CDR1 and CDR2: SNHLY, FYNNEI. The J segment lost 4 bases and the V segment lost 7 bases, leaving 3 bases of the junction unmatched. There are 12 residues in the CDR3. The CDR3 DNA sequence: TGTGCCAGCACCGGGGACAGCTATGGCTACACCTTC. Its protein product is CASTGDSYGYTF.

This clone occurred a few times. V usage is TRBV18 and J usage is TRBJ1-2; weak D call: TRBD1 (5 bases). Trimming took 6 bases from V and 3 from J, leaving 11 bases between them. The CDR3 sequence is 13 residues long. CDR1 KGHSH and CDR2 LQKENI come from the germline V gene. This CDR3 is CASSVQDYYGYTF. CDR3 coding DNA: TGTGCCAGCTCGGTACAGGATTACTATGGCTACACCTTC. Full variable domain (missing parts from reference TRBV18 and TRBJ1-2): NAGVMQNPRHLVRRRGQEARLRCSPMKGHSHVYWYRQLPEEGLKFMVYLQKENIIDESGMPKERFSAEFPKEGPSILRIQQVVRGDSAAYFCASSVQDYYGYTFGSGTRLTVV.

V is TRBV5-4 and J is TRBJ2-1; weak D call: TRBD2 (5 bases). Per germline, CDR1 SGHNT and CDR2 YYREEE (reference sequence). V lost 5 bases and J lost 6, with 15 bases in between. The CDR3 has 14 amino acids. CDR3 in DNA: TGTGCCAGCAGGGACTCAAGAGGTTTCAATGAGCAGTTCTTC. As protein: CASRDSRGFNEQFF.

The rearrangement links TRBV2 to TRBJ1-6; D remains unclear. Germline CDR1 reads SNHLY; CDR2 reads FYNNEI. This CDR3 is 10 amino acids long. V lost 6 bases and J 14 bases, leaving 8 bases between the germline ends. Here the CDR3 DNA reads TGTGCCAGCAGGAGCCTCACCCTCCACTTT. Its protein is CASRSLTLHF. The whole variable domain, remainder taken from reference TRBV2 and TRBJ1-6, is EPEVTQTPSHQVTQMGQEVILRCVPISNHLYFYWYRQILGQKVEFLVSFYNNEISEKSEIFDDQFSVERPDGSNFTLKIRSTKLEDSAMYFCASRSLTLHFGNGTRLTVT.

CDR3 amino acids: CASSPDRVNNEKLFF. In nucleotides, the CDR3 is TGTGCCAGTAGTCCAGACAGGGTAAATAATGAAAAACTGTTTTTT. The chain uses TRBV19 and TRBJ1-4; 7 bases agree with TRBD1. V trimming: 5 bases; J trimming: 4 bases; junction bases outside the gene matches: 7. CDR1 is LNHDA, CDR2 SQIVND, per germline (reference sequence). The CDR3 has 15 residues. Using reference TRBV19 and TRBJ1-4 for the parts outside the CDR3, the full variable domain is DGGITQSPKYLFRKEGQNVTLSCEQNLNHDAMYWYRQDPGQGLRLIYYSQIVNDFQKGDIAEGYSVSREKKESFPLTVTSAQKNPTAFYLCASSPDRVNNEKLFFGSGTQLSVL.

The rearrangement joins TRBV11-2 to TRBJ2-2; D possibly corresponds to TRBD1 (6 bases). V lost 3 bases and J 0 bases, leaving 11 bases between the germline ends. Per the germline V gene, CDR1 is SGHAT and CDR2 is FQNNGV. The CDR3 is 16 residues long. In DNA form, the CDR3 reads TGTGCCAGCAGCTTGATGAGGACAGCGAACACCGGGGAGCTGTTTTTT. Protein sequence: CASSLMRTANTGELFF.

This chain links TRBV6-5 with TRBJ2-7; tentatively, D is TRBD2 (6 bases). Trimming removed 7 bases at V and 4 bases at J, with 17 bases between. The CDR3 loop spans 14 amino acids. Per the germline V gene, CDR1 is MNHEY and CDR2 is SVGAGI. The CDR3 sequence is CASTPGGSWYEQYF. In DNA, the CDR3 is TGTGCCAGCACTCCTGGGGGGAGTTGGTACGAGCAGTACTTC.

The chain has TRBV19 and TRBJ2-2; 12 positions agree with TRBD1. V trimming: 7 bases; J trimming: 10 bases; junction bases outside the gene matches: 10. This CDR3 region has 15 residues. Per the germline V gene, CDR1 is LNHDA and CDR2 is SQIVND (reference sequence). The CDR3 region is CASNSIGTGGEELFF. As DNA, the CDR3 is TGTGCCAGTAACTCCATTGGGACAGGGGGCGAGGAGCTGTTTTTT.

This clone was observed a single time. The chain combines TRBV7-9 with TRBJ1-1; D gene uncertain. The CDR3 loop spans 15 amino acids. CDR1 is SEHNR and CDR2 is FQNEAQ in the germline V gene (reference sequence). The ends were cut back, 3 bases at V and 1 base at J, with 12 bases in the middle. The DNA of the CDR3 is TGTGCCAGCAGCTTCCTGGTGGGAGGGAACACTGAAGCTTTCTTT. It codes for CASSFLVGGNTEAFF.

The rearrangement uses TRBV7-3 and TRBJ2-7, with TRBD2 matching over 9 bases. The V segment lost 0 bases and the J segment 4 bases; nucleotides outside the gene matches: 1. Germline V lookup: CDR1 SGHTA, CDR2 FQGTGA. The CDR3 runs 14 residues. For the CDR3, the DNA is TGTGCCAGCAGCTTAACTAGCGGGAGTTACGAGCAGTACTTC. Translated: CASSLTSGSYEQYF.

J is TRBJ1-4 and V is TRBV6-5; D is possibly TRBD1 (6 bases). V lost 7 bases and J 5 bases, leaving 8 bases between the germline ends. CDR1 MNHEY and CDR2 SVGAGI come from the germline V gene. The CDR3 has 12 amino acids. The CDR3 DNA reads TGTGCCAGCAAAACAGGGAATGAAAAACTGTTTTTT. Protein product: CASKTGNEKLFF.

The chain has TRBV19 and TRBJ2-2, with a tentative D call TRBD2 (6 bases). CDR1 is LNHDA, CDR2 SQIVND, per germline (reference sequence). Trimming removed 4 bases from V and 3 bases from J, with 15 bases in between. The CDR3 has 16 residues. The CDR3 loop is CASSRTPGLYTGELFF. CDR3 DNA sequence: TGTGCCAGTAGTAGAACACCGGGACTCTACACCGGGGAGCTGTTTTTT.

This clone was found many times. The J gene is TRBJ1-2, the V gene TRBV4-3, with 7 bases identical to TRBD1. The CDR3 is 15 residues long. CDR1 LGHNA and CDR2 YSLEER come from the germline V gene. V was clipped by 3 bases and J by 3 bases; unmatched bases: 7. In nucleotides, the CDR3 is TGCGCCAGCAGCCAGGTCGGGACAGTGGACTATGGCTACACCTTC. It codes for CASSQVGTVDYGYTF.

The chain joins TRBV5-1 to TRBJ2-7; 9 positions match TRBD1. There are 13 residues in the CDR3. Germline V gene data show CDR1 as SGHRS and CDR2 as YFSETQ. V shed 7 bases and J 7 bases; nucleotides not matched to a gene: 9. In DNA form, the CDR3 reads TGCGCCAGCGCCGAACAGGGGGCGGGTGAGCAGTACTTC. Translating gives CASAEQGAGEQYF.

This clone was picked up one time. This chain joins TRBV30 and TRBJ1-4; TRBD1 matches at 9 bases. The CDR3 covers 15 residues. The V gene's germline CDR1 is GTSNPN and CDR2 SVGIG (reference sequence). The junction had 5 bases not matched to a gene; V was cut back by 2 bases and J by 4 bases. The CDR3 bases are TGTGCCTGGAGTACAGGGACAGGGATTAATGAAAAACTGTTTTTT. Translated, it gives CAWSTGTGINEKLFF. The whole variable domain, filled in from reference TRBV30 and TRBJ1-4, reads SQTIHQWPATLVQPVGSPLSLECTVEGTSNPNLYWYRQAAGRGLQLLFYSVGIGQISSEVPQNLSASRPQDRQFILSSKKLLLSDSGFYLCAWSTGTGINEKLFFGSGTQLSVL.

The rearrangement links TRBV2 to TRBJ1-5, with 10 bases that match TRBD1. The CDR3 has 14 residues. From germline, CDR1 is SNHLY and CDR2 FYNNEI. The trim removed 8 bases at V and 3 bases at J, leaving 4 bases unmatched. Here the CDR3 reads CASGGTGVNQPQHF. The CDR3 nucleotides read TGTGCCAGCGGGGGGACAGGGGTCAATCAGCCCCAGCATTTT.

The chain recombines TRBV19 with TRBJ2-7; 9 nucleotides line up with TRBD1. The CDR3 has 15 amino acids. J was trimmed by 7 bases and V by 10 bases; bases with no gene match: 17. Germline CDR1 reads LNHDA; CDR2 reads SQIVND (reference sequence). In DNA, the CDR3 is TGTGCCACTGGGGCGGACAGGGGCCTCCGTCGGGAGCAGTACTTC. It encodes CATGADRGLRREQYF.

Written as DNA, the CDR3 is TGTGCCAGCACCGACAGGGGTAACCAGCATTTT. Translation gives CASTDRGNQHF. The chain links TRBV28 to TRBJ1-5, with 8 bases identical to TRBD1. From germline, CDR1 is MDHEN and CDR2 SYDVKM. This CDR3 spans 11 amino acids. The trim removed 7 bases at V and 12 bases at J, leaving 5 bases unmatched. The full variable domain, completed using reference TRBV28 and TRBJ1-5, is DVKVTQSSRYLVKRTGEKVFLECVQDMDHENMFWYRQDPGLGLRLIYFSYDVKMKEKGDIPEGYSVSREKKERFSLILESASTNQTSMYLCASTDRGNQHFGDGTRLSIL.

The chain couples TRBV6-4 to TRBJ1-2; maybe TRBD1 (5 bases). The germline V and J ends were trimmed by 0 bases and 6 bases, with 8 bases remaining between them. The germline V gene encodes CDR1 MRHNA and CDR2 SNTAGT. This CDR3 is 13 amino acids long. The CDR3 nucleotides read TGTGCCAGCAGTGACTCAATAGGGGATGGCTACACCTTC. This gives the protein CASSDSIGDGYTF.